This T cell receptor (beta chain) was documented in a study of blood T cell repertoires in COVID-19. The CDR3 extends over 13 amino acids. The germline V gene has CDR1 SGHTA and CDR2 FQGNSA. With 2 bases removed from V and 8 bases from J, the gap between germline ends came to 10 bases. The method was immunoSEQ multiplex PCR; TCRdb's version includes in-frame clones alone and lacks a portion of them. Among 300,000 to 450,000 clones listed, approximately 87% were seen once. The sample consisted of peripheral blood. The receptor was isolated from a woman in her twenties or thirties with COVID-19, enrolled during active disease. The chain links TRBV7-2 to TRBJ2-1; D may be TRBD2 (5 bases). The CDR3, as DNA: TGTGCCAGCAGCTTACTTAGCGTGGATGAGCAGTTCTTC. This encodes CASSLLSVDEQFF.